Listed here are 3 T cell receptor beta chains from one sample, sequenced in a study of chemoradiotherapy in HPV16-positive cancers. Here immunoSEQ multiplex PCR was the method, and the copy in TCRdb shows in-frame clones only, minus some. The data hold fewer than 8,000 clones, with 75% to 90% observed a single time. The source material was tumor tissue, sampled from a patient who underwent chemoradiotherapy. These receptor sequences come from a human donor with HPV-associated anogenital cancer.

The V gene is TRBV2, the J gene TRBJ2-6; perhaps TRBD2 as D (5 bases). Trimming shortened V by 9 bases and J by 3 bases, and 9 bases separated the two germline ends. Germline loops: CDR1 SNHLY, CDR2 FYNNEI. The CDR3 runs to 13 residues. This chain's CDR3 is CARAEDGANVLTF. The DNA for the CDR3 is TGTGCCAGGGCGGAGGATGGGGCCAACGTCCTGACTTTC.

This clone was observed a few times. V gene TRBV4-1 combines with J gene TRBJ2-1, with 7 bases fitting TRBD1. Losses at the gene ends were 1 base for V and 6 bases for J; bases not matched to a gene: 9. The germline V gene has CDR1 MGHRA and CDR2 YSYEKL. The length of the CDR3 is 16 residues. CDR3 sequence (DNA): TGCGCCAGCAGCCAAGCCGACAGGGCCGGGTCCAATGAGCAGTTCTTC. Translating it yields CASSQADRAGSNEQFF.

This clone was recorded once. The chain employs TRBV7-3 and TRBJ2-5, with D possibly TRBD2 on 5 matching bases. V lost 0 bases and J 5 bases, leaving 13 bases between the germline ends. This CDR3 has 15 residues. Germline V CDR1 and CDR2: SGHTA, FQGTGA. The CDR3 bases are TGTGCCAGCAGCTTAACGAACGGGAAGGGCGAGACCCAGTACTTC. Translated: CASSLTNGKGETQYF.